This T cell receptor (beta chain) was captured by sequencing in a study of radiation and T cells in renal cell carcinoma. Specified time point: blood 2 weeks post-SBRT. The treatment is: 15 Gy SBRT to primary tumor, nephrectomy 4 weeks later. Method: immunoSEQ multiplex PCR; TCRdb's copy keeps in-frame clones and lacks some. The sample yields some 150,000 clones, roughly 87% seen once. Germline V gene data show CDR1 as SGHRS and CDR2 as YFSETQ. The V end lost 1 base, the J end lost 8 bases, and 13 bases lay between the germline ends. This CDR3 contains 15 residues. V is TRBV5-1 and J is TRBJ1-6; possibly TRBD1 for D (6 bases). The source is a woman aged 45-59 years with renal cell carcinoma. This sample comprised blood, obtained from a patient whose treatment included radiotherapy and nephrectomy. In DNA form, the CDR3 reads TGCGCCAGCAGCTTGTTACAGGGTGGCGATTCACCCCTCCACTTT. Amino acids: CASSLLQGGDSPLHF.